The entry below gives a single T cell receptor (beta chain) sequence along with its context. This clonotype came up many times. Its specific antigen is unknown. No base quality values were provided; no much bigger clone lies one nucleotide off. Taken from the germline V gene, the CDR1 and CDR2 loops are SGDLS and YYNGEE. V is cut back by 2 bases and J by 0 bases, with 9 bases in the junction unmatched. The CDR3 holds 17 amino acids from the cysteine to the phenylalanine. The sequence is cut down to CDR3 DNA, 51 bases in frame from base 1. The study was a case-control design nested within a healthcare worker cohort in London, UK, with weekly nasopharyngeal swab PCR tests and blood sampling. Between 23 and 31 March 2020, the week of the UK lockdown, healthcare workers were enrolled and then followed up weekly for as long as 16 weeks. These data are taken from a study of early T cells in non-severe SARS-CoV-2 infection (dated by TCRdb to 2020 to 2023). In terms of the full investigation: Bulk RNA from unsorted whole blood was used for TCR sequencing, so alpha and beta chains could not be paired.

Study-wide findings and limitations: VDJdb matching was skewed toward anti-spike CD8 responses and likely underestimated virus-specific expansions, missing private and CD4 specificities.

The library relied on 5' RACE. For sequencing, a NextSeq 500 was employed. Unique molecular identifiers were attached to individual cDNA molecules in the TCR library protocol so that sequencing error and PCR bias could be corrected. TCR alpha and beta chains were both sequenced, and the abundances of alpha and beta sequences in each sample were closely correlated with each other. Turning to the authors' computational methods: Decombinator V4 was used to annotate the V gene, J gene and CDR3 of the TCR sequences. Expanded TCRs were defined as changing significantly between any two time points under a Poisson model with p below 0.0001. TCR abundances were normalised to the total number of TCRs sequenced per sample and expressed as counts per million. MAIT TCRs were defined by TRAV1-2 paired with TRAJ12, TRAJ20 or TRAJ33, and iNKT TCRs by TRAV10 paired with TRAJ18. A search of VDJdb, accessed on 1 November 2021, was run for TCRs annotated to CMV, EBV and SARS-CoV-2, with TCRs annotated for multiple antigens excluded. TCRdb's own reprocessing of the public reads used fastp at Q25 and MiXCR and kept productive beta chains. Rows with a matching CDR3 protein are joined into one entry that keeps the most common DNA and genes. The V and J calls come from TCRdb's annotation, not from the publication. The sample data list approximately 28,000 distinct CDR3 sequences, and 5.5% to 7.5% of these were observed just once. The top ten hold about 32% of the sample.

The chain was built from TRBV9 and TRBJ1-1, and 8 junction bases match TRBD1. The source is an adult who was a healthcare worker with PCR-confirmed SARS-CoV-2 infection or an uninfected control (not recorded which). The specimen was whole blood, collected at baseline. The bases are TGTGCCAGCAGCGTGACCCCGGACAGGGCAATGAACACTGAAGCTTTCTTT. The translation is CASSVTPDRAMNTEAFF.